The sequence of this T cell receptor beta chain was determined in a study of blood T cell repertoires in COVID-19 (dated by TCRdb to the early 2020s). For the wider study: Collaborator samples came from the United States, Italy and Spain and covered acute and convalescent phases of COVID-19. The repertoires were made available in a free public database intended to serve as a resource for research on the immune response to SARS-CoV-2. The sample metadata nearly always contained a de-identified subject ID, COVID-19 status, age in years and sex. The prospective study material was composed of cDNA or gDNA derived from T cells, B-cell-depleted T cells, or PBMCs. Samples came from the ongoing ImmuneRACE study (first 160 participants) plus 1,254 subjects from 6 global collaborators. The dataset comprised deeply sampled blood TCRbeta repertoires from subjects exposed to, actively infected with, or recovered from COVID-19. Where available, HLA class I and class II types were taken from metadata supplied by the sample provider and were not determined by assay-based typing.

Regarding this clone: The antigen it recognizes is unknown. There are no base qualities to consult, and no much larger clone falls within one base.

The CDR3 measures 15 amino acids from cysteine to phenylalanine. Just the 45-base CDR3 DNA is kept, in frame starting at base 1. Whole blood was collected in K2EDTA tubes by collaborating institutions according to the institutions' own protocols. Collaborator samples were shipped for TCRbeta analysis as frozen whole blood, isolated PBMCs, or DNA extracted from either sample type. Study-wide conclusions, independent of this receptor: The quantity of clinical and demographic metadata differed by source and by participant and was supplied without curation.

TCRbeta CDR3 regions were amplified from genomic DNA by means of the immunoSEQ Assay, a bias-controlled multiplex PCR. From the authors' description of their analysis: Nucleated cell counts per sample were estimated from amplification of reference gene primers within the assay. To quantify the absolute abundance of each unique TCRbeta CDR3 rearrangement, sequence reads were collapsed and filtered. For each sample, productive Simpson clonality was calculated as the square root of Simpson's diversity index over productive rearrangements. TCRdb took over this immuneACCESS table, retaining in-frame rearrangements with V and J assigned. Such tables are incomplete; in checked studies, under half of the missing clones stem from an unresolved V gene, and the remainder is unexplained. V, J and clone size were drawn from that table, and D and trimming were deduced from the DNA. This sample gives roughly 170,000 clones in total; 88% of them show up just once. About 26% of the sample rests with the top ten.

Sequencing was carried out using peripheral blood. Rearrangement joined TRBV21-1 to TRBJ1-6. TRBV21-1 is an annotated pseudogene. This sequence originates from a man aged 55 to 70 with acute or convalescent COVID-19. The bases are TGTGCCAGCAGCCCAGAGGGCAGGGAGGGCTCACCCCTCCACTTT. Its protein reads: CASSPEGREGSPLHF.